These 23 T cell receptor beta chains share one sample of origin, sequenced in a study of Graves' ophthalmopathy and Graves' hyperthyroidism. Investigators amplified TCR beta CDR3 regions from RNA transcripts. Amplification began with first-round RT-PCR using HTBI primers, then second-round multiplex PCR was performed. MiXCR was run by TCRdb on the multiplex PCR reads, yielding one entry per CDR3 protein. The sample gives around 660,000 distinct CDR3 sequences, approximately 39% of which show up once; around 3.3% is in the top ten. Source material: peripheral blood. These receptors originate from an adult man with Graves' ophthalmopathy.

This clonotype was observed many times. The J gene is TRBJ2-5, the V gene TRBV20-1, with D maybe TRBD2 (5 bases). The CDR3 has 12 residues. Germline V CDR1 and CDR2: DFQATT, SNEGSKA (reference sequence). V was cut by 5 bases and J by 4 bases, with 11 bases left in between. In DNA form, the CDR3 reads TGCAGTGCTGGGGAGCGTGCAGAGACCCAGTACTTC. Translated, it gives CSAGERAETQYF.

This clonotype was seen ten or more times. The gene calls are TRBV5-8 and TRBJ2-5, with no clear D. CDR3 length: 13 amino acids. Germline V gives CDR1 SGHTS, CDR2 YDEGEE. V dropped 10 bases and J dropped 5 bases, with 18 bases sitting between them. The CDR3 sequence: CAVMPIASETQYF. In nucleotides, the CDR3 is TGTGCCGTCATGCCCATTGCTTCTGAGACCCAGTACTTC.

This clonotype was detected only a few times. The junction departs from germline at one end; a sequencing error may be responsible. This chain uses TRBV19 with TRBJ1-2; D might be TRBD1 (5 bases). Germline CDR1 reads LNHDA; CDR2 reads SQIVND (reference sequence). This CDR3 has 14 residues. As DNA, the CDR3 is TGTACCAGTAGTGGGAGGACAAGAAGTTTTGGCTACACCTTC. Residues: CTSSGRTRSFGYTF.

The chain is built from TRBV10-3 and TRBJ1-5; D remains unclear. The germline V and J ends were trimmed by 10 bases and 0 bases, with 25 bases remaining between them. The CDR3 spans 18 residues. Germline V gives CDR1 ENHRY, CDR2 SYGVKD. The CDR3 loop is CASSNGPFLGNSNQPQHF. The CDR3 nucleotides read TGTGCCAGCAGCAATGGCCCTTTTCTGGGAAATAGCAATCAGCCCCAGCATTTT.

This clonotype was picked up one time. This chain joins TRBV6-1 and TRBJ1-4; unclear D gene. V lost 2 bases to trimming and J lost 10 bases, with 5 bases between them. CDR3 length equals 11 residues. Germline CDR1 reads MNHNS; CDR2 reads SASEGT. The CDR3 loop reads CASSEPRKLFF. DNA for the CDR3: TGTGCCAGCAGTGAACCCAGAAAACTGTTTTTT.

This clonotype was picked up many times. The J gene is TRBJ2-5, the V gene TRBV20-1; D is ambiguous. Per germline, CDR1 DFQATT and CDR2 SNEGSKA (reference sequence). Deletions cut 1 base from V and 4 bases from J, with 10 bases between. The CDR3 extends over 13 amino acids. The CDR3 here is CSARGYQGETQYF. The CDR3 DNA reads as TGCAGTGCTAGAGGTTACCAAGGAGAGACCCAGTACTTC.

The table lists this clonotype with many counts. The gene calls are TRBV29-1 and TRBJ1-1; D not certain. Per germline, CDR1 SQVTM and CDR2 ANQGSEA. The germline V and J ends were trimmed by 7 bases and 2 bases, with 14 bases remaining between them. There are 13 residues in the CDR3. In DNA, the CDR3 is TGCAGCGCTGGTTCGCGTTCTAACACTGAAGCTTTCTTT. Its translation: CSAGSRSNTEAFF.

This clonotype was found a few times. An end of the junction does not agree with germline; a read error may underlie this. The chain joins TRBV4-1 to TRBJ1-4; D remains ambiguous. Germline V gene lookup returns CDR1 MGHRA and CDR2 YSYEKL. The CDR3 length is 15 residues. This CDR3 reads CASSQDNVLGEKLFF. DNA for the CDR3: TGTGCCAGCAGCCAAGATAACGTCCTTGGGGAAAAACTGTTTTTT.

The chain employs TRBV7-3 and TRBJ2-5, with D perhaps matching TRBD1 (5 bases). Germline V CDR1 and CDR2: SGHTA, FQGTGA. V shed 4 bases and J shed 5 bases, with 17 bases lying between them. The CDR3 is 15 amino acids. The CDR3 reads CASSSHPWAGETQYF. For the CDR3, the DNA is TGTGCCAGCAGCTCCCACCCCTGGGCAGGGGAGACCCAGTACTTC.

This chain links TRBV29-1 with TRBJ2-7, with D hard to call. The V end lost 4 bases, the J end lost 7 bases, and 14 bases lay between the germline ends. Germline CDR1 SQVTM, CDR2 ANQGSEA. The CDR3 covers 12 residues. CDR3 amino acids: CSVGSGLNEQYF. The CDR3 nucleotides read TGCAGCGTTGGTTCTGGTCTCAATGAGCAGTACTTC.

This clonotype occurred many times. The chain couples TRBV15 to TRBJ2-2; the match to TRBD2 covers 9 bases. This CDR3 is 17 amino acids long. Germline V gene sequence: CDR1 LNHNV, CDR2 YYDKDF (reference sequence). J was trimmed by 7 bases and V by 0 bases; bases with no gene match: 9. The CDR3 reads CATSRDLAGGPVGELFF. The CDR3 coding sequence is TGTGCCACCAGCAGAGATCTCGCGGGGGGGCCGGTCGGGGAGCTGTTTTTT.

This clonotype was counted many times. The J gene is TRBJ1-6, the V gene TRBV6-1, with 11 bases identical to TRBD1. This CDR3 is built from 15 residues. Germline V gene lookup returns CDR1 MNHNS and CDR2 SASEGT. V lost 4 bases and J lost 8; bases outside the gene matches: 4. Here the CDR3 DNA reads TGTGCCAGCAGTGTACCGGGACAGGGGGATTCACCCCTCCACTTT. Encoded protein: CASSVPGQGDSPLHF.

This clonotype has a handful of counts. The chain links TRBV7-8 to TRBJ1-2; 8 bases align to TRBD1. Per germline, CDR1 SGHVS and CDR2 FQNEAQ. V was clipped by 5 bases and J by 3 bases; unmatched bases: 8. This CDR3 region has 15 residues. The CDR3 sequence is CASSPQKDRDYGYTF. The CDR3 bases are TGTGCCAGCAGCCCCCAAAAGGACAGGGACTATGGCTACACCTTC.

Notes on this clonotype: A single base separates this from a much larger clone, so it may be a read error. The chain carries TRBV19 and TRBJ1-3; 8 bases line up with TRBD1. Germline values: CDR1 LNHDA, CDR2 SQIVND (reference sequence). This CDR3 has 18 residues. In DNA form, the CDR3 reads TGTGCCAGTAGTCCACCAGCTGGACAGGGAGACTCTGGAAGCACCATATATTTT. It yields the protein CASSPPAGQGDSGSTIYF. The whole variable domain, filled in from reference TRBV19 and TRBJ1-3, reads DGGITQSPKYLFRKEGQNVTLSCEQNLNHDAMYWYRQDPGQGLRLIYYSQIVNDFQKGDIAEGYSVSREKKESFPLTVTSAQKNPTAFYLCASSPPAGQGDSGSTIYFGEGSWLTVV.

In this sample, this clonotype turned up many times. The chain uses TRBV25-1 and TRBJ2-5; 8 bases align to TRBD2. CDR3 length: 17 residues. In germline, CDR1 is MGHDK, CDR2 SYGVNS. The junction had 9 bases not matched to a gene; V was cut back by 1 base and J by 2 bases. The DNA of the CDR3 is TGTGCCAGCAGTGAATTTGCGTTAGCGGGGTATCAAGAGACCCAGTACTTC. Its translation: CASSEFALAGYQETQYF.

The rearrangement uses TRBV15 and TRBJ1-5; D uncertain. The V gene lost 0 bases and the J gene lost 0 bases, with 12 bases spanning the gap. The CDR3 covers 17 residues. Germline CDR1 LNHNV, CDR2 YYDKDF (reference sequence). CDR3 region: CATSRDYSAASNQPQHF. In DNA form, the CDR3 reads TGTGCCACCAGCAGAGATTACTCAGCTGCTAGCAATCAGCCCCAGCATTTT. The whole variable domain, filled in from reference TRBV15 and TRBJ1-5, reads DAMVIQNPRYQVTQFGKPVTLSCSQTLNHNVMYWYQQKSSQAPKLLFHYYDKDFNNEADTPDNFQSRRPNTSFCFLDIRSPGLGDTAMYLCATSRDYSAASNQPQHFGDGTRLSIL.

This clonotype was picked up many times. In DNA, the CDR3 is TGTGCCAGCAGTGTATCAAGTACCGGGGAGCTGTTTTTT. Translating it yields CASSVSSTGELFF. The chain links TRBV2 to TRBJ2-2; D is unclear. V lost 4 bases, J lost 5 bases, and 8 bases lay in between. The CDR3 loop spans 13 amino acids. CDR1 is SNHLY, CDR2 FYNNEI, per germline.

This clonotype was picked up many times. The chain links TRBV2 to TRBJ2-2; no reliable D call. V was shortened by 8 bases and J by 6 bases, with 16 bases between the two germline ends. The CDR3 consists of 14 residues. The germline V gene encodes CDR1 SNHLY and CDR2 FYNNEI. The CDR3 DNA reads as TGTGCCAGCCGTGGTCTTGCGACGCCCGGGGAGCTGTTTTTT. This encodes CASRGLATPGELFF.

This clonotype was counted at least ten times. V gene TRBV12-3 or TRBV12-4 combines with J gene TRBJ1-4, with D possibly being TRBD1 (5 bases). Trimming took 6 bases from V and 0 from J, leaving 11 bases between them. This CDR3 is 15 amino acids long. The CDR3 coding sequence is TGTGCCAGCAGCCGACAGACCGCAACTAATGAAAAACTGTTTTTT. Translating it yields CASSRQTATNEKLFF.

The sample holds many counts of this clonotype. The chain uses TRBV10-3 and TRBJ1-1; D is possibly TRBD1 (5 bases). The CDR3 is 14 amino acids. Trimming took 7 bases from V and 0 from J, leaving 12 bases between them. Per the germline V gene, CDR1 is ENHRY and CDR2 is SYGVKD. CDR3 in amino acids: CAIKSQGLNTEAFF. Here the CDR3 DNA reads TGTGCCATCAAGAGCCAGGGATTGAACACTGAAGCTTTCTTT.

This clonotype has just a few counts. An end of the junction differs from the germline gene, which may be a read error. The chain couples TRBV7-9 to TRBJ2-2, with D maybe TRBD1 (6 bases). The CDR3 sequence is 16 residues long. The germline V gene has CDR1 SEHNR and CDR2 FQNEAQ (reference sequence). CDR3 bases: TGCGCCAGCAGCTTTCTGGGGGCGACCAACACCGGGGAGCTGTTTTTT. Translating it yields CASSFLGATNTGELFF.

This clonotype was seen many times. The CDR3: CASSLRGPERQPQHF. The CDR3 nucleotides read TGTGCCAGCAGTTTACGGGGTCCGGAGCGACAGCCCCAGCATTTT. This sequence joins TRBV12-3 or TRBV12-4 and TRBJ1-5; D is unclear. V was clipped by 2 bases and J by 7 bases, with 15 bases between them. The CDR3 has 15 amino acids.

This clonotype was seen at least ten times. This rearrangement joins TRBV15 to TRBJ1-5; 8 bases agree with TRBD1. Trimming at V came to 5 bases and at J to 9 bases, leaving 9 bases not matched to a gene. Germline CDR1 and CDR2: LNHNV and YYDKDF (reference sequence). The CDR3 sequence is 14 residues long. The chain's CDR3 is CATSQDRGYGPQHF. The CDR3 DNA is TGTGCCACCAGCCAAGACAGGGGTTACGGGCCCCAGCATTTT.